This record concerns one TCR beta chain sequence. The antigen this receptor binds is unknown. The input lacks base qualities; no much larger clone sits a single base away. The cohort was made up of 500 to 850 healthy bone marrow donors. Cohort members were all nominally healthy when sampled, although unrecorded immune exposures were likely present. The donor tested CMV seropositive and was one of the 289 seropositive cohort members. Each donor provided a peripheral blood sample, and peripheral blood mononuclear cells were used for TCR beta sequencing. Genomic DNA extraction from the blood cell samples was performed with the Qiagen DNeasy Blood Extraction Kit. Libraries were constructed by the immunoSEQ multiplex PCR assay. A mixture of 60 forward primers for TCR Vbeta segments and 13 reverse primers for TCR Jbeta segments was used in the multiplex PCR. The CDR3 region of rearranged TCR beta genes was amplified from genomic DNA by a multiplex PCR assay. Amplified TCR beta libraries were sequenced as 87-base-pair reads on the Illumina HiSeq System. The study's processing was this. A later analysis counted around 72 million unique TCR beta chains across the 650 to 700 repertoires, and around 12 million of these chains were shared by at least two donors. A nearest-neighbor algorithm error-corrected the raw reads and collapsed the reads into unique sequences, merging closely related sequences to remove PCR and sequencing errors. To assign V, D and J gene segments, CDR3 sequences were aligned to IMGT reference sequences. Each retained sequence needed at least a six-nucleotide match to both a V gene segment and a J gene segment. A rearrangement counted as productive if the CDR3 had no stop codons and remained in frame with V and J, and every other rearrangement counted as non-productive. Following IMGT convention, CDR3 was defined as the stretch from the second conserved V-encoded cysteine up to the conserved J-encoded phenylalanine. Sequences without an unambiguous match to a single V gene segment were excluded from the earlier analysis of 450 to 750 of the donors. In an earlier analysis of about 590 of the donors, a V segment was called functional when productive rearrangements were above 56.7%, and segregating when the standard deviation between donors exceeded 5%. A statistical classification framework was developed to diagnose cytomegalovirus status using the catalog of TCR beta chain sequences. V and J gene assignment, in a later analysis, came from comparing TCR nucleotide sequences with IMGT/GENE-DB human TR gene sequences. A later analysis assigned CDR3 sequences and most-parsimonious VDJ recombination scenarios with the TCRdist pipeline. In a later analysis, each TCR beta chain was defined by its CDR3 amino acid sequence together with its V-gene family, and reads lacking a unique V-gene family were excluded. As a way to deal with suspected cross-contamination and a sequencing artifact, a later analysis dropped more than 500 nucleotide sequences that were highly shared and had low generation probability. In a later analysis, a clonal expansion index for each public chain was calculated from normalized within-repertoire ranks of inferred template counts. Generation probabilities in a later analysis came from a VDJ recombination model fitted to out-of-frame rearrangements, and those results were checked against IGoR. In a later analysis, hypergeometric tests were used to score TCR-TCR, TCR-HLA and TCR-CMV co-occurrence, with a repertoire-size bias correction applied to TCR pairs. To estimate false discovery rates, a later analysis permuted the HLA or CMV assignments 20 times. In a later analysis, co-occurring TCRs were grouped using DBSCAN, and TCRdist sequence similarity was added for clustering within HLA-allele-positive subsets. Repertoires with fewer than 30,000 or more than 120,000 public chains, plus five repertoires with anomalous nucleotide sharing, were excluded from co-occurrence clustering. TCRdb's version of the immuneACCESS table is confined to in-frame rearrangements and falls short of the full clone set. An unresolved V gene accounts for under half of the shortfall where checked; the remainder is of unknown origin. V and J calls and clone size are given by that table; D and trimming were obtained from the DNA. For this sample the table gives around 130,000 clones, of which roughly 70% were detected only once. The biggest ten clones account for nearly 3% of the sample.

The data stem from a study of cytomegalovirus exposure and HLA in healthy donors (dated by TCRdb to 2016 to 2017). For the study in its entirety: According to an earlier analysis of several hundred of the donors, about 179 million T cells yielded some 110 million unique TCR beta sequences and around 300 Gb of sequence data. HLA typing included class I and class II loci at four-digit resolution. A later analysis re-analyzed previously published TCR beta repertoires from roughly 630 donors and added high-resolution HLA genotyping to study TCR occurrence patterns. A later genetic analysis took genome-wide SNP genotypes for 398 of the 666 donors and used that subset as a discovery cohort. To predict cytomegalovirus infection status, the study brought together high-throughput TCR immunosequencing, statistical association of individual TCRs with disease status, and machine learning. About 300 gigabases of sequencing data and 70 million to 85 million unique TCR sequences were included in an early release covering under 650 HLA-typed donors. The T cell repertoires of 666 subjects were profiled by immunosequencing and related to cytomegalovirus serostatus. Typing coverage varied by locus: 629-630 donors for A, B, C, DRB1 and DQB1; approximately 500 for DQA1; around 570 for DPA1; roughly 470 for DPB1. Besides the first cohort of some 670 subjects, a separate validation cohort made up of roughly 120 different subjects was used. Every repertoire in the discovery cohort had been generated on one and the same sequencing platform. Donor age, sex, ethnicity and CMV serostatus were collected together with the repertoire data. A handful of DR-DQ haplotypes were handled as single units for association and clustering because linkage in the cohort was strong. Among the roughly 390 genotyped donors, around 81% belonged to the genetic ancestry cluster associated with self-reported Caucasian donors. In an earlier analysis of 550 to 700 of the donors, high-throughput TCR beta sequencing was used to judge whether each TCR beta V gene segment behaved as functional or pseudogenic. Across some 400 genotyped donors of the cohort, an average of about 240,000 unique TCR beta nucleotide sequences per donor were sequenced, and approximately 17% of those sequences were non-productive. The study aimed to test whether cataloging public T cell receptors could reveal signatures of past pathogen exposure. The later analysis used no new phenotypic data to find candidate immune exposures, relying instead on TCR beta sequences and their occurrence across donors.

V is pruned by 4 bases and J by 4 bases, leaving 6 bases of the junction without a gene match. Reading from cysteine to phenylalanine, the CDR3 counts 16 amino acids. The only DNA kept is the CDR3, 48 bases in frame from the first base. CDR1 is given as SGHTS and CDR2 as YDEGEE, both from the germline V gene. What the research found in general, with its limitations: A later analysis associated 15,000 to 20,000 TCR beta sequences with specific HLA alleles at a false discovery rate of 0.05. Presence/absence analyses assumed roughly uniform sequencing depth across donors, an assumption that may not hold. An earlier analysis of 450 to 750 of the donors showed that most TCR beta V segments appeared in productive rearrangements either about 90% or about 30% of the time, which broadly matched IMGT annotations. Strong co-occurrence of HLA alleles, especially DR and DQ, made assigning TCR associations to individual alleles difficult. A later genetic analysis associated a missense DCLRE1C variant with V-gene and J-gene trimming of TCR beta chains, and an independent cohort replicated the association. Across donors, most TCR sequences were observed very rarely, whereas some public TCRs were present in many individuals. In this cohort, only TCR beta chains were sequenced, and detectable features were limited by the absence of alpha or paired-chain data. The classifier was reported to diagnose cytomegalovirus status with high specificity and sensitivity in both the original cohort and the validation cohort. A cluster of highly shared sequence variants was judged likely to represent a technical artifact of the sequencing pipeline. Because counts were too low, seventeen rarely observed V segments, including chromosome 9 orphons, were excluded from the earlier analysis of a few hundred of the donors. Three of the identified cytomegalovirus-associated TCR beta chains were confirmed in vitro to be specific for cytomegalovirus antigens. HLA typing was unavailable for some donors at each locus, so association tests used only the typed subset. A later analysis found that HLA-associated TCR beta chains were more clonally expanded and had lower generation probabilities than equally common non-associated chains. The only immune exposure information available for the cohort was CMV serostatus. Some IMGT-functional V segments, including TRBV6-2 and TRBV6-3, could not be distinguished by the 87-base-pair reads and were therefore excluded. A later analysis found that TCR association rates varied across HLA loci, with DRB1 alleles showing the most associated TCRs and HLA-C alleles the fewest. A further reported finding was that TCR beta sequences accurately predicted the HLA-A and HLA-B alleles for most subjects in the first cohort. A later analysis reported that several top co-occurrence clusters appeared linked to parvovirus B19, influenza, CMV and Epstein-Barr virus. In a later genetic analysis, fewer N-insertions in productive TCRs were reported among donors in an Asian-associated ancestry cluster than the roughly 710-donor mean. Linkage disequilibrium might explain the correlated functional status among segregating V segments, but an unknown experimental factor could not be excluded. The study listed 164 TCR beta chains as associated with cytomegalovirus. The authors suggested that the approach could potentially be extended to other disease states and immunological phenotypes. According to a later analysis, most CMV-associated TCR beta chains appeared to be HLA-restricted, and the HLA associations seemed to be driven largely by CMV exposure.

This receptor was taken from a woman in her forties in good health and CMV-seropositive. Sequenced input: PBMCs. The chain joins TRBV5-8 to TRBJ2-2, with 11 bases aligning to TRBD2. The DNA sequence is TGTGCCAGCAGCCTCGCGGGACTAGCGGCCACCGGGGAGCTGTTTTTT. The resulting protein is CASSLAGLAATGELFF.